These T cell receptor beta chains were read from a single sample in a study of T-cell memory formation after mild COVID-19. TCRdb redid the calling of the 5' RACE reads with MiXCR, one entry per CDR3 protein. The sample yields some 120,000 distinct CDR3 sequences, around 6.3% seen once. The sequenced sample was PBMCs or a T cell subset sorted from them (not recorded which). All receptors derive from an adult woman who had mild COVID-19 (a few samples of this study predate the infection). Cell type and time point are not known. The CDR3 runs from the conserved cysteine through the conserved F or W. The D gene is left open where the match is weak. Some rows mark clone size as missing; the rest say once, few, many or name a class of expanded clone.

V gene	clone size	J gene	D gene	CDR3 protein	CDR3 DNA
TRBV18	few	TRBJ1-3	NA	CASSPSSGNTIYF	TGTGCCAGCTCACCAAGCTCTGGAAACACCATATATTTT
TRBV5-1	many	TRBJ2-3	NA	CASRPGQGDLGTQYF	TGCGCCAGCAGACCTGGACAAGGTGACCTCGGGACGCAGTATTTT
TRBV6-5	few	TRBJ1-2	TRBD1	CASSYSRQGGGYTF	TGTGCCAGCAGTTACTCGAGACAGGGCGGGGGCTACACCTTC
TRBV20-1	NA	TRBJ1-2	NA	CSARDSQSANNYGYTF	TGCAGTGCTAGAGATTCACAGTCCGCTAATAACTATGGCTACACCTTC
TRBV29-1	many	TRBJ2-7	NA	CSAYGDLSYEQYF	TGCAGCGCCTATGGGGACCTCTCCTACGAGCAGTACTTC
TRBV11-2	few	TRBJ1-1	NA	CASSLSQGNTEAFF	TGTGCCAGCAGCTTATCACAGGGGAACACTGAAGCTTTCTTT
TRBV6-6	many	TRBJ2-2	TRBD1	CASSRDREAGELFF	TGTGCCAGCAGTCGGGACAGGGAGGCCGGGGAGCTGTTTTTT
TRBV27	many	TRBJ1-4	NA	CASSSGGDEKLFF	TGTGCCAGCAGTTCTGGGGGGGATGAAAAACTGTTTTTT
TRBV29-1	NA	TRBJ1-1	NA	CSVSLFTGIPMNTEAFF	TGCAGCGTTAGCCTCTTCACCGGTATCCCGATGAACACTGAAGCTTTCTTT
TRBV7-3	many	TRBJ1-2	TRBD1	CASSPPTPGQGSVYTF	TGTGCCAGCAGCCCCCCGACCCCAGGACAGGGCTCGGTCTACACCTTC
TRBV9	many	TRBJ2-5	NA	CASSVGTSTLETQYF	TGTGCCAGCAGCGTAGGAACTAGCACTTTGGAGACCCAGTACTTC
TRBV29-1	many	TRBJ2-3	NA	CSVRILKGDTQYF	TGCAGCGTCAGGATACTCAAAGGCGATACGCAGTATTTT
TRBV18	many	TRBJ1-2	NA	CASSPPRSYGYTF	TGTGCCAGCTCACCTCCACGGTCTTATGGCTACACCTTC
TRBV7-2	NA	TRBJ2-3	TRBD2	CATEVSGSQASTDTQYF	TGTGCCACCGAAGTTAGCGGGAGCCAGGCTAGCACAGATACGCAGTATTTT
TRBV5-1	few	TRBJ2-7	TRBD1	CASSTGTGGYEQYF	TGCGCCAGCAGCACCGGGACAGGGGGCTACGAGCAGTACTTC
TRBV11-2	NA	TRBJ2-3	TRBD2	CASSPDGLAVSTDTQYF	TGTGCCAGCAGCCCAGACGGACTAGCGGTTAGCACAGATACGCAGTATTTT
TRBV2	NA	TRBJ1-2	NA	CASSEEPGANYGYTF	TGTGCCAGCAGTGAGGAACCAGGGGCTAACTATGGCTACACCTTC
TRBV2	NA	TRBJ2-6	TRBD1	CASRGLRTGRSSGANVLTF	TGTGCCAGCAGGGGGCTTCGGACAGGTCGTAGCTCTGGGGCCAACGTCCTGACTTTC
TRBV7-2	many	TRBJ2-7	NA	CASSLSGTSYEQYF	TGTGCCAGCAGCTTGTCAGGGACCTCCTACGAGCAGTACTTC
TRBV18	few	TRBJ2-5	TRBD1	CASSPPAGGAGETQYF	TGTGCCAGCTCACCACCCGCAGGGGGCGCGGGAGAGACCCAGTACTTC
TRBV9	NA	TRBJ1-3	NA	CASSVEDSGNTIYF	TGTGCCAGCAGCGTAGAAGACTCTGGAAACACCATATATTTT
TRBV19	NA	TRBJ2-2	TRBD1	CASQSGTGGDGELFF	TGTGCCAGTCAATCCGGGACAGGGGGCGACGGGGAGCTGTTTTTT
TRBV12-3/TRBV12-4	many	TRBJ2-2	NA	CASSPNTGELFF	TGTGCCAGCAGCCCGAACACCGGGGAGCTGTTTTTT
TRBV6-6	NA	TRBJ1-5	NA	CASRGDQPQHF	TGTGCCAGCAGAGGAGATCAGCCCCAGCATTTT
TRBV4-2	many	TRBJ1-2	NA	CASSQAGADYGYTF	TGTGCCAGCAGCCAAGCCGGGGCCGACTATGGCTACACCTTC
TRBV6-2/TRBV6-3	NA	TRBJ2-5	TRBD1	CASSYGDRAFVETQYF	TGTGCCAGCAGTTACGGCGACAGGGCATTCGTAGAGACCCAGTACTTC
TRBV7-3	NA	TRBJ1-2	NA	CASSPAGAGGNYGYTF	TGTGCCAGCAGCCCCGCCGGGGCGGGAGGGAACTATGGCTACACCTTC
TRBV3-1	NA	TRBJ2-7	NA	CASSQVGNSVEQYF	TGTGCCAGCAGCCAAGTCGGGAATAGCGTCGAGCAGTACTTC
TRBV6-2/TRBV6-3	once	TRBJ1-2	NA	CASSYSRGNYGYTF	TGTGCCAGCAGTTACTCACGGGGTAACTATGGCTACACCTTC
TRBV5-1	few	TRBJ1-1	NA	CASSGGPNTEAFF	TGCGCCAGCAGCGGAGGGCCGAACACTGAAGCTTTCTTT
TRBV12-3/TRBV12-4	NA	TRBJ2-6	NA	CASSLHTSAGANVLTF	TGTGCCAGCAGTTTGCACACTAGTGCTGGGGCCAACGTCCTGACTTTC
TRBV7-9	NA	TRBJ1-2	NA	CASSSPRNLDTMWSGYTF	TGTGCCAGCAGCTCCCCACGAAATTTAGACACAATGTGGAGTGGCTACACCTTC
TRBV7-3	many	TRBJ2-1	NA	CASSLGPPNEQFF	TGTGCCAGCAGCTTAGGGCCCCCAAATGAGCAGTTCTTC
TRBV7-9	few	TRBJ2-5	NA	CASSARETQYF	TGTGCCAGCAGCGCTAGGGAGACCCAGTACTTC
TRBV5-1	few	TRBJ1-2	NA	CASSLSLGTYGYTF	TGCGCCAGCAGCTTGTCTCTGGGAACCTATGGCTACACCTTC
TRBV7-6	NA	TRBJ2-5	NA	CASSSTTSLRETQYF	TGTGCCAGCAGCTCAACCACCTCCCTGCGGGAGACCCAGTACTTC
TRBV6-1	many	TRBJ1-1	NA	CASWDDGPFQAFF	TGTGCCAGCTGGGATGACGGGCCTTTCCAGGCTTTCTTT
TRBV7-3	many	TRBJ1-1	NA	CASSLNSALSSTEAFF	TGTGCCAGCAGCTTAAATAGCGCCCTTAGCTCCACTGAAGCTTTCTTT
TRBV20-1	many	TRBJ1-2	NA	CSARGTGEHLLKQGYTF	TGCAGTGCTAGAGGAACGGGGGAGCACCTCTTAAAACAAGGCTACACCTTC
TRBV6-1	NA	TRBJ1-2	NA	CASSETWAAVGGYTF	TGTGCCAGCAGTGAAACTTGGGCAGCGGTGGGTGGCTACACCTTC
TRBV7-9	NA	TRBJ2-3	TRBD2	CASSGGTSGGRDTQYF	TGTGCCAGCAGCGGCGGGACTAGCGGGGGGCGGGATACGCAGTATTTT
TRBV5-6	few	TRBJ1-1	NA	CASSLSSMNTEAFF	TGTGCCAGCAGCTTATCAAGCATGAACACTGAAGCTTTCTTT
TRBV20-1	many	TRBJ2-4	TRBD1	CSAISGQFRGIQYF	TGCAGTGCTATTTCGGGACAGTTTAGGGGCATTCAGTACTTC
TRBV5-1	many	TRBJ2-3	NA	CASSLVWGGDTQYF	TGCGCCAGCAGCTTGGTCTGGGGAGGAGATACGCAGTATTTT
TRBV7-2	NA	TRBJ2-3	NA	CASTGGQTDTQYF	TGTGCCAGCACGGGAGGACAGACAGATACGCAGTATTTT
TRBV9	NA	TRBJ2-3	NA	CASSVDQAADTQYF	TGTGCCAGCAGCGTAGATCAGGCGGCAGATACGCAGTATTTT
TRBV10-3	many	TRBJ2-7	NA	CAISEDRYEQYF	TGTGCCATCAGCGAGGACAGATACGAGCAGTACTTC
TRBV4-3	NA	TRBJ2-3	NA	CASSQEASDTQYF	TGCGCCAGCAGCCAAGAAGCGTCGGATACGCAGTATTTT
TRBV20-1	many	TRBJ2-5	NA	CSARSAQTETQYF	TGCAGTGCTAGGAGTGCTCAGACAGAGACCCAGTACTTC
TRBV5-1	few	TRBJ2-5	TRBD1	CASSYTTGDQETQYF	TGCGCCAGCAGCTATACTACAGGGGACCAAGAGACCCAGTACTTC
TRBV7-8	many	TRBJ1-4	NA	CASSLPQEGRGKLFF	TGTGCCAGCAGCTTACCCCAGGAGGGCCGTGGAAAACTGTTTTTT
TRBV5-1	few	TRBJ2-3	TRBD2	CASSLVGGSGTSTDTQYF	TGCGCCAGCAGCTTGGTAGGTGGTAGCGGGACGAGCACAGATACGCAGTATTTT
TRBV29-1	many	TRBJ2-7	TRBD1	CSAGTDSYEQYF	TGCAGCGCTGGGACAGACTCCTACGAGCAGTACTTC
TRBV7-9	many	TRBJ2-2	NA	CASSSQEAAGELFF	TGTGCCAGCAGCTCCCAGGAAGCCGCCGGGGAGCTGTTTTTT
TRBV24-1	many	TRBJ2-1	TRBD2	CATSDWGQLAGGNEQFF	TGTGCCACCAGTGATTGGGGCCAACTAGCGGGAGGCAATGAGCAGTTCTTC
TRBV18	many	TRBJ2-1	NA	CASSPPLLAFEQFF	TGTGCCAGCTCACCACCCCTACTAGCATTTGAGCAGTTCTTC
TRBV27	NA	TRBJ1-2	NA	CASSFTGSIRGYTF	TGTGCCAGCAGTTTTACAGGGTCGATAAGAGGCTACACCTTC
TRBV5-1	NA	TRBJ1-2	TRBD1	CASSSGPGTGMHGYTF	TGCGCCAGCAGCTCCGGCCCCGGGACAGGCATGCATGGCTACACCTTC
TRBV5-1	many	TRBJ1-2	TRBD1	CASSLVARRDRVYGYTF	TGCGCCAGCAGCTTGGTGGCGCGCCGGGACAGGGTCTATGGCTACACCTTC